This is a list of T cell receptor beta chains from one sample in a study of regulatory T cells in long-lasting Graves disease. TCRdb independently ran MiXCR on the multiplex PCR reads; one entry per CDR3 protein. The top ten clones hold 26% of a sample with a few hundred thousand distinct CDR3 sequences, 23% of them seen once. Material: peripheral blood mononuclear cells (PBMCs), obtained when the disease was refractory, from a patient treated with antithyroid drugs. The receptor set was obtained from a female donor with Graves disease. CDR3s leave out the opening cysteine and the closing phenylalanine or tryptophan. Fields, in order: V gene, J gene, CDR3 protein.

TRBV5-1	TRBJ2-3	ASSLDQTSTDTQY
TRBV2	TRBJ1-3	ASSAMDRAGNTIY
TRBV13	TRBJ2-7	ASSLVTGRAYYEQY
TRBV12-3/TRBV12-4	TRBJ1-5	ASSLSGENQPQH
TRBV29-1	TRBJ2-7	SVDLGQGISYEQY
TRBV7-2	TRBJ1-2	ASSAPGDGYT
TRBV5-1	TRBJ2-5	ASSFGPSQETQY
TRBV10-3	TRBJ1-2	AISDRGYGYT
TRBV7-3	TRBJ2-1	ASSGSITADNEQF
TRBV19	TRBJ1-1	ASSTGGGMNTEAF
TRBV5-1	TRBJ1-2	ASTTNVGDRGYT
TRBV6-5	TRBJ1-5	ASSYTRNPGTGLLAQH
TRBV7-6	TRBJ2-7	ASSLALAGGPRVYEQY
TRBV6-5	TRBJ2-7	ASSYPSDAGNPYEQY
TRBV2	TRBJ2-7	ASTPGQANSYEQY
TRBV12-3/TRBV12-4	TRBJ1-2	ASSPSDSHYGYT
TRBV29-1	TRBJ1-1	SVPSWGRGDTEAF
TRBV20-1	TRBJ2-3	SAGPTGTQY
TRBV7-8	TRBJ1-2	ASSLEVDIGYT
TRBV5-6	TRBJ2-5	ASSPKLRTSGATQY
TRBV20-1	TRBJ1-5	SATTGGRSNQPQH
TRBV7-2	TRBJ2-5	ASRETSGSRETQY
TRBV19	TRBJ2-5	ASSWSEKKETQY
TRBV29-1	TRBJ1-5	SVTGAENQPQH
TRBV14	TRBJ1-6	ASSQEAANSPLH
TRBV9	TRBJ1-2	ASSYQDRRLGYT
TRBV6-4	TRBJ1-2	AGNAQELANYGYT
TRBV3-1	TRBJ1-2	ASSQAGGSRYGYT
TRBV29-1	TRBJ1-2	SVVDRAGYGYT
TRBV10-3	TRBJ2-3	ATQSGQGITDTQY
TRBV19	TRBJ1-6	ASSTDIPAGSYNSPLH
TRBV2	TRBJ2-7	ASSFSGTGSYEQY
TRBV6-1	TRBJ2-7	ASSGEAGGPSYEQY
TRBV27	TRBJ2-2	ASSFNGELF
TRBV12-3/TRBV12-4	TRBJ2-4	ASSQELTTKNIQY
TRBV20-1	TRBJ2-5	SAPGLAGGPMETQY
TRBV19	TRBJ1-1	ASRNIWAGNTEAF
TRBV20-1	TRBJ2-1	SARGRAGNTYNEQF
TRBV28	TRBJ2-1	ASRRTSRLGLPF
TRBV3-1	TRBJ2-2	ASSHGTGELF
TRBV6-1	TRBJ1-5	ASRVQGGQLCQPQH
TRBV29-1	TRBJ1-1	SVEDGYTEAF
TRBV19	TRBJ1-1	ASSTDGGAEAF
TRBV2	TRBJ2-1	ASRVGLSSLF
TRBV9	TRBJ1-1	ASSAELLDSYTEAF
TRBV7-9	TRBJ2-7	ASSLDARVLGEQY
TRBV29-1	TRBJ2-5	SVELGSGVRTETQY
TRBV12-3/TRBV12-4	TRBJ2-1	ASRFAAGGYNEQF
TRBV19	TRBJ2-2	ASSPTGTSGPGELF
TRBV19	TRBJ2-5	ASASGDTQETQY
TRBV19	TRBJ1-2	ASEQGDGYT
TRBV19	TRBJ1-2	ASTPGQGAANYGYT
TRBV18	TRBJ1-1	ASSPRDRGLGTEAF
TRBV7-9	TRBJ1-6	ASSSVAANSPLH
TRBV28	TRBJ2-7	ASSFRGVSGYEQY
TRBV6-2/TRBV6-3	TRBJ2-7	ASSELQGFISEISYEQY
TRBV28	TRBJ2-7	ASSPINRGLYEQY
TRBV9	TRBJ2-5	ASSHPAASLAGGYQETQY
TRBV29-1	TRBJ2-6	SVVRTGAPGGANVLT
TRBV7-3	TRBJ2-1	ASSPIAVGLASNEQF